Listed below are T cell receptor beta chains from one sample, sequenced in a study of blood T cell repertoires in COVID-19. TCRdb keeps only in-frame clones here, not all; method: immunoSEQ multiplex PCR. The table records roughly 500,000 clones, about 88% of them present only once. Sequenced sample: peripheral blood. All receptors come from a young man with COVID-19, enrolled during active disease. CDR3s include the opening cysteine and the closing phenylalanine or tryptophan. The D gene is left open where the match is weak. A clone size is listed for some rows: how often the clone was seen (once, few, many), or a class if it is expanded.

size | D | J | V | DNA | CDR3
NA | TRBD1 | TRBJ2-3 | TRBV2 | TGTGCCAGCAACCGACAGGGGAGAGATACGCAGTATTTT | CASNRQGRDTQYF
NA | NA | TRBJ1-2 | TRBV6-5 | TGTGCCAGCAGTTTCCAGGGCCATGGCTACACCTTC | CASSFQGHGYTF
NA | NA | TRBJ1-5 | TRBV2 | TGTGCCAGCAGGGGTCTCCAGGGTCAGCCCCAGCATTTT | CASRGLQGQPQHF
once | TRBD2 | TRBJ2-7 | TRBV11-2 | TGTGCCAGCAGCCCAAGACTAGCGGGAGCCTACGAGCAGTACTTC | CASSPRLAGAYEQYF
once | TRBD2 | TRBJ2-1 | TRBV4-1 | TGCGCCAGCAGCCCAGTCCTGACTAGCGGGAGGGGTCGGTCCTACAATGAGCAGTTCTTC | CASSPVLTSGRGRSYNEQFF
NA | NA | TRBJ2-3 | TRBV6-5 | TGTGCCAGCAGTTGGAGGGGAGATACGCAGTATTTT | CASSWRGDTQYF
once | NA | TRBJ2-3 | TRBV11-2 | TGTGCCAGCAGCTTAGATCGGGAGAGCACAGATACGCAGTATTTT | CASSLDRESTDTQYF
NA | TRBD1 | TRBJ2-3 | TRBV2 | TGTGCCAGCAGTGATCGGACAGGGCCGTTGTTGGCGCAGTATTTT | CASSDRTGPLLAQYF
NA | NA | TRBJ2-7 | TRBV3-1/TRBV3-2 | TGTGCCAGCAGCGCCGGACAGCAAGTCTCCTACGAGCAGTACTTC | CASSAGQQVSYEQYF
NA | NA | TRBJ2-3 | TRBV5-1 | TGCGCCTGTAGCATGGGGCCTGCTAGCACAGATACGCAGTATTTT | CACSMGPASTDTQYF
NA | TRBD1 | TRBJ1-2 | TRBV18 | TGTGCCAGCTCAATGGACAGGAATCATGGCTACACCTTC | CASSMDRNHGYTF
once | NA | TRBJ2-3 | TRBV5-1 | TGCGCCAGCAGCTTACAGGCGAGCACAGATACGCAGTATTTT | CASSLQASTDTQYF
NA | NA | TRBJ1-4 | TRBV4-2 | TGTGCCAGCAGCCAGACCGGGGGAAATGAAAAACTGTTTTTT | CASSQTGGNEKLFF
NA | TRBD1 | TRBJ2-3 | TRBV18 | TGTGCCAGCTCACCAAAACAGGGGGCTGGTACAGATACGCAGTATTTT | CASSPKQGAGTDTQYF
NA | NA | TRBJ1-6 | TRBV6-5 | TGTGCCAGCAGTTACTCGAGGGCAGAAAATTCACCCCTCCACTTT | CASSYSRAENSPLHF
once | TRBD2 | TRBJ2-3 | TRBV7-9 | TGTGCCAGCAGCCCTTGGGAACTAGCGGGAGGAGATACGCAGTATTTT | CASSPWELAGGDTQYF
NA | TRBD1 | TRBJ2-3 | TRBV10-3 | TGTGCCATCAGTGAGGGACAGGAGTCCACAGATACGCAGTATTTT | CAISEGQESTDTQYF
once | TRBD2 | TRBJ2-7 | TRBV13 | TGTGCCAGCAGCTCATACAGTAGCGGGGGGAAGCGCTCCTACGAGCAGTACTTC | CASSSYSSGGKRSYEQYF
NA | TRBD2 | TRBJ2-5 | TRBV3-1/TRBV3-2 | TGTGCCAGCAGCCAAGCCTCCCTAGCGGGAGCGCGAGAGACCCAGTACTTC | CASSQASLAGARETQYF
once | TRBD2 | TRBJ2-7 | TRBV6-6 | TGTGCCAGCAGGCCAGCCGGGACTAGCTTCCACGAGCAGTACTTC | CASRPAGTSFHEQYF
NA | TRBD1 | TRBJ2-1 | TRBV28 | TGTGCCAGCAGGGAGGGACAGGGGGGTTACAATGAGCAGTTCTTC | CASREGQGGYNEQFF
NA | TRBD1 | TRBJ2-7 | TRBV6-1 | TGTGCCAGCAGTGAAGGTATGGGGACAGGGGACTTCTACGAGCAGTACTTC | CASSEGMGTGDFYEQYF
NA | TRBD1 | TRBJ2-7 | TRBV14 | TGTGCCAGCAGCCTCACGCCCGGACAGGGACCCTACGAGCAGTACTTC | CASSLTPGQGPYEQYF
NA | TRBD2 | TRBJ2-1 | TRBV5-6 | TGTGCCAGCAGTTCACCACTAGCGGGAGGGCTAAATGAGCAGTTCTTC | CASSSPLAGGLNEQFF
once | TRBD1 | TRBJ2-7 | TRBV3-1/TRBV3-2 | TGTGCCAGCAGCCATGGACAGGTTGCCTCCTACGAGCAGTACTTC | CASSHGQVASYEQYF
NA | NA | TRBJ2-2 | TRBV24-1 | TGTGCCACCAGGGAGACAGCCACCGGGGAGCTGTTTTTT | CATRETATGELFF
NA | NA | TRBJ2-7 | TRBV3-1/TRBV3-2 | TGTGCCAGCAGCACGGGTCTCGAGCAGTACTTC | CASSTGLEQYF
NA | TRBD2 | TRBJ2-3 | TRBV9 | TGTGCCAGCAGCCCAAAGGCTAGCGGGATATTTACAGATACGCAGTATTTT | CASSPKASGIFTDTQYF
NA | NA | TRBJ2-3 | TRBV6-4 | TGTGCCAGCAGTGACTTCGCGGGCACAGATACGCAGTATTTT | CASSDFAGTDTQYF
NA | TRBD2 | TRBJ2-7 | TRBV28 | TGTGCCAGCAGCAGCGGGACGTACGAGCAGTACTTC | CASSSGTYEQYF
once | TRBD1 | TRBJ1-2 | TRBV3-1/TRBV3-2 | TGTGCCAGCAGCTCCCTGGGACAGGGACGCTATGGCTACACCTTC | CASSSLGQGRYGYTF
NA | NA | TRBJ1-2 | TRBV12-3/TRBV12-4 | TGTGCCAGCAGTCTCTTACAGGGCCCTGGCTACACCTTC | CASSLLQGPGYTF
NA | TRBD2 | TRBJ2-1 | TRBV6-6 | TGTGCCAGCATGAGCGGGGGGACCTCCTACAATGAGCAGTTCTTC | CASMSGGTSYNEQFF
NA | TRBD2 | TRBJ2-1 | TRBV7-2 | TGTGCCAGCAGCAAGACTAGCGGGATTTGGTATGAGCAGTTCTTC | CASSKTSGIWYEQFF
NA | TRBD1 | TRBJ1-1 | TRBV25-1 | TGTGCCAGCAGACAAATAGACAGGGGTACTGAAGCTTTCTTT | CASRQIDRGTEAFF
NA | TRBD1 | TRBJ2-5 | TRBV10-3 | TGTGCCATTAGTGCCGGGACAGAAGAGACCCAGTACTTC | CAISAGTEETQYF
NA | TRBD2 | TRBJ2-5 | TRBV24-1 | TGTGCCACCAGTGATTCGGGACTAGCGGGAGATAGGGGAGAGACCCAGTACTTC | CATSDSGLAGDRGETQYF
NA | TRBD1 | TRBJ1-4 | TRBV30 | TGTGCCTGGAGGGGACAGGAGAAGGAAAAACTGTTTTTT | CAWRGQEKEKLFF
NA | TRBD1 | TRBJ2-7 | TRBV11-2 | TGTGCCAGCAGACAAAGAGACAGGGAACCGTACTTC | CASRQRDREPYF
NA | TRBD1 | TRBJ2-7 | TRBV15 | TGTGCCACCAGCCCGGACAGGGTATTGTACGAGCAGTACTTC | CATSPDRVLYEQYF
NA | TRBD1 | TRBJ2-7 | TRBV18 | TGTGCCAGCTCACGGGACAGCGTCTCCTACGAGCAGTACTTC | CASSRDSVSYEQYF
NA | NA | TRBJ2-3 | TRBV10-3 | TGTGCCATCAGCGCTAGCGCTAGGGATACGCAGTATTTT | CAISASARDTQYF
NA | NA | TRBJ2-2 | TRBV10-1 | TGCGCCAGCAGTGAGTCTGGGCTAACCGGGGAGCTGTTTTTT | CASSESGLTGELFF
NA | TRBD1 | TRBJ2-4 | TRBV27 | TGTGCCAGCAGTCCCCAAAACAGGGGCACCTTAGCCAAAAACATTCAGTACTTC | CASSPQNRGTLAKNIQYF
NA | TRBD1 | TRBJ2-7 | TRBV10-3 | TGTGCCATCAGTGAAGTACAGGGGAACTACGAGCAGTACTTC | CAISEVQGNYEQYF
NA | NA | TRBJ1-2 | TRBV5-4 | TGTGCCAGCAGCTCGGGCCCCGAGGGTGGCTACACCTTC | CASSSGPEGGYTF
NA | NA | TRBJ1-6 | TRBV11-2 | TGTGCCAGCCTCCGGGACTTCAATTCACCCCTCCACTTT | CASLRDFNSPLHF